This T cell receptor beta chain is from a study of blood T cell repertoires in COVID-19. Study summary: Sites across the United States, Italy and Spain contributed samples from acute and convalescent COVID-19. PBMCs, B-cell-depleted T cells, or T cells provided the cDNA or gDNA that made up the material.

In the original workflow: Reference gene primer amplification in the assay estimated nucleated cell counts. Method: immunoSEQ multiplex PCR; TCRdb's copy keeps in-frame clones and lacks some. The DNA was the basis for D and trimming; V, J and clone size are from that table. The repertoire holds some 150,000 clones, with approximately 83% as singletons. Germline-derived CDR1 and CDR2 are MNHEY and SVGAGI. The J segment lost 7 bases and the V segment lost 5 bases, leaving 10 bases of the junction unmatched. The CDR3 loop spans 15 amino acids. This TCR came from a man between 65 and 85 years old with acute or convalescent COVID-19. The sequenced sample consisted of peripheral blood. The gene calls are TRBV6-5 and TRBJ2-7; 11 nucleotides agree with TRBD2. CDR3: CASSTRLAGGGEQYF. The CDR3 bases are TGTGCCAGCAGTACCCGGCTAGCGGGAGGCGGGGAGCAGTACTTC.